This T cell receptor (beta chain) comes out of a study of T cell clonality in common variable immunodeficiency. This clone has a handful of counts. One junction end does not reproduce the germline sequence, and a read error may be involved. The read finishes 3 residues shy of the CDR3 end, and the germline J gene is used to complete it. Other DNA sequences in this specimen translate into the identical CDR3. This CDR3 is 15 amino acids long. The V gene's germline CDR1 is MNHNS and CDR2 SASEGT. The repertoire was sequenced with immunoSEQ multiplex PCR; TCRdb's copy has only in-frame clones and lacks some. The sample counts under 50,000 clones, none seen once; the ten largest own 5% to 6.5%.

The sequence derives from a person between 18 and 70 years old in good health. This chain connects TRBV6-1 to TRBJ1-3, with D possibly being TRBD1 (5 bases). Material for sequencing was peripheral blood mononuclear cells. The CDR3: CASSELGGDGNTIYF. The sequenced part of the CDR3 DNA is TGTGCCAGCAGTGAATTAGGAGGGGATGGAAACACA.